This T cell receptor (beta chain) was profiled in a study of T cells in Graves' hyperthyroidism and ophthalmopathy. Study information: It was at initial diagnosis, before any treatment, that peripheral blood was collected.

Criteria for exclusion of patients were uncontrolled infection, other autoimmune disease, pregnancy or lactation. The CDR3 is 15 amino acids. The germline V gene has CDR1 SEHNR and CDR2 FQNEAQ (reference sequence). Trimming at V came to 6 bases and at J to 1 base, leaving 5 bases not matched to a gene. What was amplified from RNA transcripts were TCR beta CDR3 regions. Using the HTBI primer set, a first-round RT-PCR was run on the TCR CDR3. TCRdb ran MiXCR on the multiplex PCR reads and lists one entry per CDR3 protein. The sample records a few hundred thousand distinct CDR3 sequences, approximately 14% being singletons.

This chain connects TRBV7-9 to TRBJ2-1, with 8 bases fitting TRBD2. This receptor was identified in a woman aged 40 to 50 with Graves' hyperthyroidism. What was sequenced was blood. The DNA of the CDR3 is TGTGCCAGCAGTGAACAGCGGGGGTCCTACAATGAGCAGTTCTTC. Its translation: CASSEQRGSYNEQFF. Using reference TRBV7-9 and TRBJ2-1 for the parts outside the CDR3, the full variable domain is DTGVSQNPRHKITKRGQNVTFRCDPISEHNRLYWYRQTLGQGPEFLTYFQNEAQLEKSRLLSDRFSAERPKGSFSTLEIQRTEQGDSAMYLCASSEQRGSYNEQFFGPGTRLTVL.